Listed below are T cell receptor beta chains from one sample, sequenced in a study of blood T cell repertoires in COVID-19. The data were produced by immunoSEQ multiplex PCR, yet TCRdb's version contains in-frame clones alone and is incomplete. Counted here are roughly 32,000 clones, roughly 84% occurring once; the ten biggest clones make up 11% to 15%. Sequencing input: peripheral blood. These receptor sequences come from a man between 60 and 75 years old with active COVID-19. The CDR3 runs from the conserved cysteine through the conserved F or W. D genes are given only for firm matches. Rows give clone size only sometimes, using once, few, many, or a class for an expanded clone.

NA | NA | TRBJ2-2 | TRBV6-2/TRBV6-3 | 17 | CASSLTGGLWNTGELFF | TGTGCCAGCAGTCTTACGGGCGGACTTTGGAACACCGGGGAGCTGTTTTTT
NA | TRBD1 | TRBJ2-3 | TRBV7-9 | 17 | CASSLKGDRGRTDTQYF | TGTGCCAGCAGCTTAAAGGGGGACAGGGGGCGGACAGATACGCAGTATTTT
NA | NA | TRBJ1-1 | TRBV7-2 | 15 | CASSLVPGGNTEAFF | TGTGCCAGCAGCTTAGTACCGGGAGGAAACACTGAAGCTTTCTTT
once | TRBD2 | TRBJ2-1 | TRBV5-8 | 16 | CASSLAGTRRGNEQFF | TGTGCCAGCAGCTTGGCCGGGACTAGAAGGGGGAATGAGCAGTTCTTC
NA | TRBD2 | TRBJ2-1 | TRBV6-4 | 17 | CASSARTSGSSYNEQFF | TGTGCCAGCAGTGCGAGGACTAGCGGGAGTTCCTACAATGAGCAGTTCTTC
NA | NA | TRBJ2-7 | TRBV12-3/TRBV12-4 | 13 | CASSFTRGYEQYF | TGTGCCAGCAGTTTCACCAGGGGCTACGAGCAGTACTTC
NA | NA | TRBJ2-2 | TRBV27 | 13 | CASSRGGTGELFF | TGTGCCAGCAGTCGAGGGGGCACCGGGGAGCTGTTTTTT
NA | TRBD1 | TRBJ1-2 | TRBV18 | 13 | CASSPGQGNGYTF | TGTGCCAGCTCACCGGGACAGGGAAATGGCTACACCTTC
NA | NA | TRBJ2-4 | TRBV28 | 16 | CASSPRDNRAKNIQYF | TGTGCCAGCAGTCCCCGGGACAACCGAGCCAAAAACATTCAGTACTTC
NA | TRBD2 | TRBJ2-3 | TRBV3-1/TRBV3-2 | 18 | CASSQDPPGGQLTDTQYF | TGTGCCAGCAGCCAAGATCCCCCGGGGGGGCAACTCACAGATACGCAGTATTTT
NA | TRBD1 | TRBJ1-5 | TRBV5-5 | 14 | CASSSGQLNQPQHF | TGTGCCAGCAGCTCGGGACAGTTGAATCAGCCCCAGCATTTT
NA | NA | TRBJ2-1 | TRBV29-1 | 12 | CSVGQGSNEQFF | TGCAGCGTTGGGCAGGGATCGAATGAGCAGTTCTTC
NA | NA | TRBJ2-5 | TRBV29-1 | 14 | CSVEGERGQETQYF | TGCAGCGTTGAAGGGGAGAGAGGTCAAGAGACCCAGTACTTC
NA | NA | TRBJ2-1 | TRBV7-2 | 15 | CASSSRLLAGSEQFF | TGTGCCAGCAGCAGTCGCCTTCTAGCAGGAAGTGAGCAGTTCTTC
few | NA | TRBJ1-6 | TRBV7-2 | 14 | CASSTQGYNSPLHF | TGTGCCAGCAGCACGCAGGGGTATAATTCACCCCTCCACTTT
NA | TRBD1 | TRBJ1-5 | TRBV4-2 | 17 | CASSQTPTGAANQPQHF | TGTGCCAGCAGCCAAACCCCGACAGGGGCAGCCAATCAGCCCCAGCATTTT
NA | TRBD2 | TRBJ2-5 | TRBV15 | 15 | CATSRMGGGQETQYF | TGTGCCACCAGCCGTATGGGCGGGGGGCAAGAGACCCAGTACTTC
NA | NA | TRBJ2-3 | TRBV7-2 | 15 | CASSFGGGASDTQYF | TGTGCCAGCAGCTTCGGAGGGGGCGCCTCCGATACGCAGTATTTT
NA | NA | TRBJ1-2 | TRBV6-5 | 15 | CASSYSVVIASGYTF | TGTGCCAGCAGTTACTCGGTCGTCATAGCTTCTGGCTACACCTTC
NA | NA | TRBJ2-7 | TRBV7-2 | 15 | CASSAQSLPSYEQYF | TGTGCCAGCAGCGCCCAGTCGCTCCCTTCCTACGAGCAGTACTTC
NA | NA | TRBJ2-7 | TRBV5-6 | 15 | CASSPRGGGGHEQYF | TGTGCCAGCAGCCCCCGGGGTGGAGGGGGCCACGAGCAGTACTTC
NA | NA | TRBJ2-3 | TRBV11-2 | 15 | CASSLGQQSTDTQYF | TGTGCCAGCAGCTTAGGCCAACAAAGCACAGATACGCAGTATTTT
NA | TRBD1 | TRBJ1-2 | TRBV6-5 | 14 | CASSNRDSTSGYTF | TGTGCCAGCAGTAACCGGGACAGTACTTCTGGCTACACCTTC
NA | NA | TRBJ1-6 | TRBV10-3 | 15 | CASGPGSSYNSPLHF | TGTGCCAGCGGGCCGGGGAGCTCCTATAATTCACCCCTCCACTTT
NA | NA | TRBJ1-2 | TRBV3-1/TRBV3-2 | 13 | CASSQGRGGGYTF | TGTGCCAGCAGCCAAGGTCGGGGTGGCGGCTACACCTTC
NA | NA | TRBJ1-6 | TRBV5-1 | 14 | CASSLTRGGSPLHF | TGCGCCAGCAGCTTGACCCGAGGCGGGTCACCCCTCCACTTT
NA | TRBD1 | TRBJ1-6 | TRBV2 | 13 | CASIRQGNSPLHF | TGTGCCAGCATTCGACAGGGGAATTCACCCCTCCACTTT
few | TRBD2 | TRBJ2-1 | TRBV7-9 | 14 | CASSYRTSVNEQFF | TGTGCCAGCAGCTACCGGACTAGCGTCAATGAGCAGTTCTTC
NA | NA | TRBJ2-2 | TRBV12-2 | 19 | CASGFRTRSSASNTGELFF | TGTGCAAGTGGCTTTCGGACAAGGTCGTCGGCCTCGAACACCGGGGAGCTGTTTTTT
once | NA | TRBJ1-1 | TRBV19 | 16 | CASSIGYSGRDPEAFF | TGTGCCAGTAGTATTGGCTACTCGGGGCGGGATCCTGAAGCTTTCTTT
NA | NA | TRBJ2-3 | TRBV5-1 | 16 | CASSPTGQGGYDTQYF | TGCGCCAGCAGCCCGACAGGTCAGGGTGGTTATGATACGCAGTATTTT
NA | TRBD1 | TRBJ2-5 | TRBV10-3 | 14 | CAIMEEGAQETQYF | TGTGCCATCATGGAAGAGGGGGCTCAAGAGACCCAGTACTTC
NA | TRBD2 | TRBJ2-7 | TRBV7-8 | 17 | CASSPGLAGGNSYEQYF | TGTGCCAGCAGCCCGGGACTAGCGGGAGGGAACTCCTACGAGCAGTACTTC